The clone carrying this T cell receptor (beta chain) showed up just once. These data belong to a study of blood T cell repertoires in COVID-19. Across the whole study: PBMCs, B-cell-depleted T cells, or T cells provided the cDNA or gDNA that made up the material.

The germline V gene has CDR1 MNHEY and CDR2 SVGAGI. The trim removed 2 bases at V and 6 bases at J, leaving 5 bases unmatched. The length of the CDR3 is 15 residues. The assay was immunoSEQ multiplex PCR, and TCRdb's table has in-frame clones only and misses some. The data hold about 340,000 clones, with around 83% observed a single time. The sequenced sample was peripheral blood. This TCR was recovered from a man younger than 40 with active or convalescent COVID-19. The chain has TRBV6-5 and TRBJ2-1, with 9 bases identical to TRBD1. CDR3 in amino acids: CASSYRDREVNEQFF. CDR3 in DNA: TGTGCCAGCAGTTACCGGGACAGGGAGGTCAATGAGCAGTTCTTC.